These 14 T cell receptor beta chains were all obtained from the same sample, sequenced in a study of T cell responses to AZD1222 COVID-19 vaccine (dated by TCRdb to the early 2020s). Read against the paper, the sample's time point label means: about 28 days (+/-7) after the second vaccine dose. Library method: the immunoSEQ multiplex PCR assay. Held by TCRdb, this immuneACCESS table contains in-frame sequences only and omits some clones. Under half of the omission traces to an unresolved V gene where checked; the cause of the rest is unknown. The sample table contains over 150,000 clones; only one count was recorded for roughly 92% of them. The ten largest make up 0.95% to 1.1% of the sample. This specimen consisted of peripheral blood, obtained 28 days after the second AZD1222 dose. The receptors come from an adult who received the AZD1222 COVID-19 vaccine.

Points on this clone: The same CDR3 arises from other DNA sequences in this sample as well. V is TRBV3-1 (or the pseudogene TRBV3-2) and J is TRBJ2-5; unclear D gene. V lost 1 base and J 2 bases, leaving 2 bases between the germline ends. Germline values: CDR1 LGHDT, CDR2 YNNKEL (reference sequence). The CDR3 loop spans 12 amino acids. The CDR3 spells CASSQVQETQYF. The CDR3 DNA reads TGTGCCAGCAGCCAAGTACAAGAGACCCAGTACTTC.

The sample holds a few counts of this clone. The gene calls are TRBV2 and TRBJ1-6, with 8 bases lining up with TRBD1. This CDR3 region has 14 residues. The germline gives CDR1 SNHLY, CDR2 FYNNEI. The V segment lost 6 bases and the J segment 9 bases; nucleotides outside the gene matches: 7. The CDR3 loop is CASSGQGSASPLHF. CDR3 DNA: TGTGCCAGCAGCGGACAGGGATCGGCTTCACCCCTCCACTTT.

The chain couples TRBV6-5 to TRBJ1-1, with D maybe TRBD1 (6 bases). V shed 6 bases and J shed 4 bases, with 12 bases lying between them. The CDR3 is made up of 13 amino acids. Per the germline V gene, CDR1 is MNHEY and CDR2 is SVGAGI. This chain's CDR3 is CASRLDRLTEAFF. In nucleotides, the CDR3 is TGTGCCAGCAGACTGGACAGACTCACTGAAGCTTTCTTT.

V gene TRBV7-2 combines with J gene TRBJ1-3; D is uncertain. With 1 base removed from V and 7 bases from J, the gap between germline ends came to 14 bases. The CDR3 runs 15 residues. CDR1 and CDR2 (germline): SGHTA, FQGNSA. The CDR3 protein is CASSLVGQARNTIYF. The CDR3 region has the DNA TGTGCCAGCAGCTTAGTAGGTCAGGCCCGGAACACCATATATTTT.

The CDR3: CASSFDRSNQPQHF. CDR3 nucleotide sequence: TGTGCCAGCAGCTTCGACAGGTCAAATCAGCCCCAGCATTTT. This rearrangement joins TRBV5-6 to TRBJ1-5; the D gene is possibly TRBD1 (6 bases). CDR1 and CDR2 (germline): SGHDT, YYEEEE. The CDR3 runs to 14 residues. The V end was cut by 2 bases, the J end by 4 bases, with 10 bases between.

The chain links TRBV18 to TRBJ1-6; TRBD1 aligns across 7 bases. Germline-derived CDR1 and CDR2 are KGHSH and LQKENI. The ends lost 6 bases at V and 10 bases at J; junction bases unmatched: 12. This CDR3 spans 15 amino acids. The CDR3 DNA reads as TGTGCCAGCTCCCTTGGACAGGATTCGAGCTCACCCCTCCACTTT. Protein sequence: CASSLGQDSSSPLHF.

The V gene is TRBV5-1, the J gene TRBJ1-1; D call uncertain. This CDR3 has 15 amino acids. CDR1 and CDR2 (germline): SGHRS, YFSETQ. The V gene lost 0 bases and the J gene lost 4 bases, with 13 bases spanning the gap. The CDR3 sequence is CASSLVLIGSTEAFF. CDR3 coding DNA: TGCGCCAGCAGCTTGGTCCTCATTGGGAGCACTGAAGCTTTCTTT.

This clone showed up just once. This chain links TRBV28 with TRBJ1-2; 8 nucleotides match TRBD1. Germline V CDR1 and CDR2: MDHEN, SYDVKM. The V segment lost 6 bases and the J segment 0 bases; nucleotides outside the gene matches: 9. The CDR3 spans 16 residues. The CDR3 loop is CASSPGGYQANYGYTF. The CDR3 DNA sequence: TGTGCCAGCAGCCCAGGGGGCTATCAAGCTAACTATGGCTACACCTTC.

The gene calls are TRBV7-2 and TRBJ1-5, with 9 bases identical to TRBD1. V lost 2 bases to trimming and J lost 3 bases; unmatched junction nucleotides: 8. Looked up from germline, CDR1 is SGHTA and CDR2 is FQGNSA. This CDR3 is 17 amino acids long. The CDR3 coding sequence is TGTGCCAGCAGCTTACCGATACAGGGGGCTAACAATCAGCCCCAGCATTTT. Amino acids: CASSLPIQGANNQPQHF.

V and J are TRBV18 and TRBJ1-5, with TRBD1 as a possible D gene (5 bases). The CDR3 totals 14 residues. The germline CDR1 and CDR2 sequences are KGHSH and LQKENI. V was clipped by 2 bases and J by 4 bases, with 9 bases between them. The CDR3 loop is CASSPAQENQPQHF. In DNA, the CDR3 is TGTGCCAGCTCACCAGCACAGGAAAATCAGCCCCAGCATTTT.

The gene calls are TRBV20-1 and TRBJ1-4, with D unresolved. V lost 3 bases to trimming and J lost 5 bases, with 7 bases between them. CDR1 is DFQATT and CDR2 is SNEGSKA in the germline V gene (reference sequence). This CDR3 is built from 12 residues. CDR3 sequence: CSASLLNEKLFF. CDR3 bases: TGCAGTGCTAGTCTCCTAAATGAAAAACTGTTTTTT.

This clone showed up just a few times. This chain uses TRBV7-3 with TRBJ2-1; a possible D gene is TRBD2 (5 bases). Germline V gene lookup returns CDR1 SGHTA and CDR2 FQGTGA. The CDR3 length is 13 residues. V gave up 4 bases and J gave up 6 bases, with 10 bases separating them. The CDR3 coding sequence is TGTGCCAGCAGCTCAGGACTGTCCAATGAGCAGTTCTTC. Protein: CASSSGLSNEQFF.

There are a few counts of this clone. V gene TRBV18 combines with J gene TRBJ1-5, with a tentative D call TRBD1 (5 bases). Germline CDR1 is KGHSH and CDR2 is LQKENI. The CDR3 contains 15 residues. V was shortened by 2 bases and J by 6 bases, with 14 bases between the two germline ends. CDR3 coding DNA: TGTGCCAGCTCACCAGGGCAGGGAAATGCTCAGCCCCAGCATTTT. The encoded protein is CASSPGQGNAQPQHF.

The rearrangement links TRBV6-5 to TRBJ2-7; D remains unclear. CDR1 MNHEY and CDR2 SVGAGI come from the germline V gene. V gave up 10 bases and J gave up 7 bases, with 20 bases separating them. The CDR3 consists of 13 residues. The CDR3 spells CATGNSRVGEQYF. CDR3 sequence (DNA): TGTGCCACAGGAAACTCAAGGGTAGGGGAGCAGTACTTC.